The 19 T cell receptor beta chains in this list originate from one sample, sequenced in a study of Ad26.COV2.S vaccination and SARS-CoV-2 variants. Specified treatment: about 20 received Ad26.COV2.S at low or high dose, single or two shots; about 5 received placebo; per-sample allocation not given. Each sample was drawn 63 days after the first injection (of vaccine or placebo). Clones were sequenced by immunoSEQ multiplex PCR, and TCRdb holds only the in-frame ones, with some missing. Among over 400,000 clones listed, roughly nine tenths were seen once. The specimen comprised peripheral blood, sampled in a trial of Ad26.COV2.S vaccine versus placebo. These receptor sequences come from a person aged 18 to 59 who received the Ad26.COV2.S COVID-19 vaccine or a placebo.

This sequence joins TRBV12-3 or TRBV12-4 and TRBJ1-5; 9 bases agree with TRBD1. V gave up 5 bases and J gave up 5 bases; unmatched junction bases: 1. This CDR3 contains 13 residues. CDR3 bases: TGTGCCAGCAGTACAGGGGGCGATCAGCCCCAGCATTTT. It is translated as CASSTGGDQPQHF.

The chain recombines TRBV12-3 or TRBV12-4 with TRBJ1-2; D unclear. Trimming pared 5 bases from V and 9 bases from J, leaving 16 bases between. The CDR3 is made up of 13 amino acids. CDR3 amino acids: CASSRPASGSYTF. CDR3 coding DNA: TGTGCCAGCAGTCGCCCCGCATCGGGCAGCTACACCTTC.

This chain links TRBV6-6 with TRBJ2-7, with 9 bases lining up with TRBD1. This CDR3 contains 14 residues. J lost 3 bases, V lost 2 bases, and 2 bases had no gene match. CDR1 is MNHNY, CDR2 SVGAGI, per germline (reference sequence). In DNA, the CDR3 is TGTGCCAGCAGTTACGGGGGACAGGGCTACGAGCAGTACGTC. Encoded protein: CASSYGGQGYEQYV.

The chain employs TRBV9 and TRBJ2-2; TRBD2 matches 7 bases. Unmatched junction bases numbered 5, after V lost 1 base and J lost 2 bases. Looked up from germline, CDR1 is SGDLS and CDR2 is YYNGEE. CDR3 length: 16 residues. Here the CDR3 reads CASSVQGGGNTGELFF. The CDR3 coding sequence is TGTGCCAGCAGCGTACAAGGCGGGGGTAACACCGGGGAGCTGTTTTTT.

This chain links TRBV11-3 with TRBJ1-2, with D unresolved. In germline, CDR1 is SGHNT, CDR2 YENEEA. Trimming pared 1 base from V and 6 bases from J, leaving 9 bases between. CDR3 length: 13 amino acids. The CDR3 loop reads CASSLGAPDGYTF. The CDR3 nucleotides are TGTGCCAGCAGCTTAGGGGCACCCGATGGCTACACCTTC.

The chain combines TRBV6-4 with TRBJ2-6; the match to TRBD2 covers 10 bases. With V trimmed by 3 bases and J by 2 bases, 4 bases remained unmatched. Per the germline V gene, CDR1 is MRHNA and CDR2 is SNTAGT. The CDR3 has 17 residues. CDR3 amino acids: CASSESGRAAGANVLTF. The CDR3 nucleotides read TGTGCCAGCAGTGAGAGCGGGAGGGCCGCTGGGGCCAACGTCCTGACTTTC.

The gene calls are TRBV4-3 and TRBJ1-6; a possible D gene is TRBD1 (6 bases). This CDR3 has 17 residues. V lost 5 bases, J lost 5 bases, and 19 bases lay in between. The V gene's germline CDR1 is LGHNA and CDR2 YSLEER. The CDR3 loop reads CASSLVQGDDNNSPLHF. The CDR3 DNA reads TGCGCCAGCAGCTTGGTACAGGGAGACGACAATAATTCACCCCTCCACTTT.

The rearrangement links TRBV24-1 to TRBJ2-3; unclear D gene. Germline CDR1 is KGHDR and CDR2 is SFDVKD. The CDR3 runs to 12 residues. Between the trimmed V and J ends, which lost 2 bases and 10 bases, there was a span of 9 bases. CDR3 coding DNA: TGTGCCACCAGTGATTCCGGTCGGGCGCAGTATTTT. It translates to CATSDSGRAQYF.

The chain employs TRBV2 and TRBJ1-2; the D is unclear. The CDR3 has 11 residues. Germline CDR1 SNHLY, CDR2 FYNNEI. V lost 2 bases and J 5 bases, leaving 3 bases between the germline ends. CDR3 in DNA: TGTGCCAGCAGTGAAAATTATGGCTACACCTTC. This translates into CASSENYGYTF.

This clone was observed once. V usage is TRBV18 and J usage is TRBJ1-6; D is possibly TRBD1 (6 bases). The V end lost 2 bases, the J end lost 10 bases, and 12 bases lay between the germline ends. CDR1 KGHSH and CDR2 LQKENI come from the germline V gene. The CDR3 length is 14 residues. CDR3 nucleotide sequence: TGTGCCAGCTCACCAACGGACAGATTATCACCCCTCCACTTT. Protein product: CASSPTDRLSPLHF.

CDR3 nucleotides: TGTGCCAGCAGTAGAAGAGCTAGGACCAGTGAAGCTTTCTTT. This translates into CASSRRARTSEAFF. The gene calls are TRBV2 and TRBJ1-1; no firm D call. The CDR3 loop spans 14 amino acids. Germline assignment: CDR1 SNHLY and CDR2 FYNNEI. The ends were cut back, 5 bases at V and 7 bases at J, with 17 bases in the middle. Full variable domain (rest looked up from reference TRBV2 and TRBJ1-1): EPEVTQTPSHQVTQMGQEVILRCVPISNHLYFYWYRQILGQKVEFLVSFYNNEISEKSEIFDDQFSVERPDGSNFTLKIRSTKLEDSAMYFCASSRRARTSEAFFGQGTRLTVV.

The chain combines TRBV12-3 or TRBV12-4 with TRBJ2-1; D is ambiguous. The CDR3 contains 11 residues. Trimming removed 0 bases at V and 7 bases at J, with 1 base between. CDR3 nucleotides: TGTGCCAGCAGTTTAGCAAATGAGCAGTTCTTC. It is translated as CASSLANEQFF.

This sequence joins TRBV28 and TRBJ1-2; 7 bases match TRBD1. Germline values: CDR1 MDHEN, CDR2 SYDVKM. The CDR3 consists of 14 residues. V lost 6 bases, J lost 4 bases, and 8 bases stayed unmatched. CDR3 region: CASRTPGQPYGYTF. CDR3 nucleotide sequence: TGTGCCAGCAGAACCCCGGGACAGCCCTATGGCTACACCTTC.

Of note for this clone: At the DNA level, this CDR3 is encoded by other sequences in the same sample as well. V gene TRBV7-2 combines with J gene TRBJ2-5; D might be TRBD2 (7 bases). From germline, CDR1 is SGHTA and CDR2 FQGNSA. The CDR3 sequence is 14 residues long. Trimming removed 0 bases at V and 5 bases at J, with 10 bases between. CDR3 protein: CASSLAGGGETQYF. The CDR3 DNA reads as TGTGCCAGCAGCTTAGCGGGAGGGGGGGAGACCCAGTACTTC. The complete variable domain, with remaining parts taken from reference TRBV7-2 and TRBJ2-5, reads GAGVSQSPSNKVTEKGKDVELRCDPISGHTALYWYRQSLGQGLEFLIYFQGNSAPDKSGLPSDRFSAERTGGSVSTLTIQRTQQEDSAVYLCASSLAGGGETQYFGPGTRLLVL.

The V gene is TRBV29-1, the J gene TRBJ1-2; D uncertain. This CDR3 is 11 amino acids long. V was cut by 4 bases and J by 4 bases, with 7 bases left in between. CDR1 and CDR2 from the germline V gene are SQVTM and ANQGSEA. The CDR3: CSVGAPYGYTF. CDR3 in DNA: TGCAGCGTTGGAGCTCCCTATGGCTACACCTTC.

The gene calls are TRBV4-3 and TRBJ2-3; TRBD2 agrees at 8 bases. The CDR3 has 14 amino acids. J gave up 4 bases and V 8 bases, and 8 bases lay outside the gene matches. CDR1 is LGHNA, CDR2 YSLEER, per germline. Here the CDR3 reads CASSSRGGPDTQYF. DNA of the CDR3: TGCGCCAGCTCGTCCCGGGGGGGCCCAGATACGCAGTATTTT.

This clone turned up a few times. This rearrangement joins TRBV5-5 to TRBJ2-7; D is unclear. The CDR3 spans 14 residues. In germline, CDR1 is SGHKS, CDR2 YYEKEE (reference sequence). CDR3 residues: CASSLRLASHEQYV. As DNA, the CDR3 is TGTGCCAGCAGCTTGCGTCTCGCCTCCCACGAGCAGTACGTC.

The chain uses TRBV11-2 and TRBJ1-1; D gene unclear. Trimming cost V 1 base and J 3 bases, with 9 bases left between them. This CDR3 has 14 amino acids. Germline V gene lookup returns CDR1 SGHAT and CDR2 FQNNGV. CDR3 DNA: TGTGCCAGCAGCTTAGTATCCAGCTACACTGAAGCTTTCTTT. Translating it yields CASSLVSSYTEAFF.

This chain uses TRBV6-5 with TRBJ2-5; 7 positions match TRBD1. Germline V CDR1 and CDR2: MNHEY, SVGAGI. The CDR3 has 14 amino acids. Losses at the gene ends were 7 bases for V and 5 bases for J; bases not matched to a gene: 10. CDR3 region: CASTQRQGEETQYF. The DNA of the CDR3 is TGTGCCAGCACCCAAAGACAGGGCGAGGAGACCCAGTACTTC.